This entry is about one TCR beta chain. This CDR3 spans 15 amino acids. Trimming cost V 3 bases and J 4 bases, with 16 bases left between them. Germline V gene sequence: CDR1 SGHRS, CDR2 YFSETQ. The sample comes from a study of T cells after yellow fever vaccination. TCRdb itself ran the 5' RACE reads through MiXCR, one entry per CDR3 protein. The profile covers some 240,000 distinct CDR3 sequences, with 3% to 4% appearing a single time and approximately 3% taken by the ten largest. This sequence joins TRBV5-1 and TRBJ2-5; D is unclear. The sequenced sample was CD4+ T cells sorted from PBMCs, obtained 10 days after the yellow fever booster vaccination. This clonotype was sampled from a man aged 18 to 35 who received the YFV17D yellow fever vaccine. CDR3 residues: CASSSVLSGVETQYF. CDR3 in DNA: TGCGCCAGCAGCTCCGTGTTATCAGGAGTAGAGACCCAGTACTTC.